This TCR beta chain came from a study of blood T cell repertoires in COVID-19. Sequencing used immunoSEQ multiplex PCR; TCRdb keeps in-frame clones, though not all of them. The data show about 25,000 clones, roughly 86% seen once. With V trimmed by 6 bases and J by 5 bases, 9 bases remained unmatched. The CDR3 spans 14 residues. Looked up from germline, CDR1 is SNHLY and CDR2 is FYNNEI. Sequencing was carried out using peripheral blood. V and J are TRBV2 and TRBJ2-7, with 8 bases aligning to TRBD2. This TCR was recovered from a man aged 50-60 years with active COVID-19. CDR3 bases: TGTGCCAGCAGGACGGGGGGGCGTTTGAACGAGCAGTACTTC. Translation: CASRTGGRLNEQYF.